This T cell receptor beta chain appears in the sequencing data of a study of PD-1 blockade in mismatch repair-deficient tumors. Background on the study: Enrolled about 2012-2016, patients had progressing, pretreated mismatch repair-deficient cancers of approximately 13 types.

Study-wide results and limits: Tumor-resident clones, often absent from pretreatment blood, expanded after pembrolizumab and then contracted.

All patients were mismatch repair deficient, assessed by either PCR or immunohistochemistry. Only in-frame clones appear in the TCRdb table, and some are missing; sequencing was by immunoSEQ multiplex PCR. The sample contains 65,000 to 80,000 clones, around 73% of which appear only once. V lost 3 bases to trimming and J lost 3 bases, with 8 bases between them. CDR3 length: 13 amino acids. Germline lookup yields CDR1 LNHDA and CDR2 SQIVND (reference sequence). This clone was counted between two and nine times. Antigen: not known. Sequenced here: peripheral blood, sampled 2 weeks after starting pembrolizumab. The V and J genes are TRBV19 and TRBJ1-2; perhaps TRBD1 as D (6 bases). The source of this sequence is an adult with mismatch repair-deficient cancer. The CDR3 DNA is TGTGCCAGTAGTATGGACAGTTACTATGGCTACACCTTC. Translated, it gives CASSMDSYYGYTF.